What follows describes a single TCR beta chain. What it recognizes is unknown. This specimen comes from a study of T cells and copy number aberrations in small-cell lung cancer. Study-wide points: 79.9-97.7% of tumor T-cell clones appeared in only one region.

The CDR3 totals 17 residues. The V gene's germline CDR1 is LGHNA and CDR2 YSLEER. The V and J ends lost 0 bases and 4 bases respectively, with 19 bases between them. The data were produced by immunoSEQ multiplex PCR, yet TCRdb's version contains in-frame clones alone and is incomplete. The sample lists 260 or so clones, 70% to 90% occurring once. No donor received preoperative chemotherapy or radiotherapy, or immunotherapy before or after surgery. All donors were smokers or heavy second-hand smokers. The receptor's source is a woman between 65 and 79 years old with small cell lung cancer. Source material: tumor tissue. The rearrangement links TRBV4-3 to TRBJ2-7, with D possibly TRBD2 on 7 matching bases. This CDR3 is CASSQDLGGARGYEQYF. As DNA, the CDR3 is TGCGCCAGCAGCCAAGATCTTGGGGGGGCGAGGGGTTACGAGCAGTACTTC.